These 23 T cell receptor beta chains came from one sample sequenced in a study of blood T cell repertoires in COVID-19. The protocol was immunoSEQ multiplex PCR, while the TCRdb copy is restricted to in-frame clones and leaves out a portion. Of more than 15,000 clones in the sample, approximately 91% were seen once. Source material: peripheral blood. These receptors all come from a man aged 35 to 55 with active COVID-19.

The V call is TRBV7-2, the J call TRBJ1-1; no clear D. The CDR3 extends over 17 amino acids. Germline CDR1 is SGHTA and CDR2 is FQGNSA. Trimming took 1 base from V and 0 from J, leaving 15 bases between them. CDR3 coding DNA: TGTGCCAGCAGCTTAGGTCGGGGAAATCCGATGAACACTGAAGCTTTCTTT. It translates to CASSLGRGNPMNTEAFF.

The chain links TRBV2 to TRBJ2-3; 9 bases agree with TRBD2. CDR3 size: 16 residues. CDR1 and CDR2 from the germline V gene are SNHLY and FYNNEI. J gave up 7 bases and V 4 bases, and 12 bases lay outside the gene matches. CDR3 loop: CASSAAQSTSGHTQYF. The CDR3, as DNA: TGTGCCAGCAGTGCGGCCCAATCGACTAGCGGCCATACGCAGTATTTT.

The chain recombines TRBV4-3 with TRBJ1-2; TRBD1 is a possible D gene (6 bases). CDR1 is LGHNA, CDR2 YSLEER, per germline. Trimming took off 0 bases at V and 8 bases at J, with 13 bases between the two ends. The CDR3 runs 14 residues. CDR3 DNA sequence: TGCGCCAGCAGCCAAGATTGGGGGGGCTTCGGCTACACCTTC. Protein sequence: CASSQDWGGFGYTF.

The V call is TRBV18, the J call TRBJ2-1, with 11 nucleotides matching TRBD2. Per germline, CDR1 KGHSH and CDR2 LQKENI. The V and J ends lost 2 bases and 3 bases, in that order; junction bases with no gene match: 15. The CDR3 consists of 20 residues. The CDR3 sequence: CASSPLTSGRGVSGYNEQFF. CDR3 nucleotides: TGTGCCAGCTCACCATTAACTAGCGGGAGAGGGGTCTCGGGCTACAATGAGCAGTTCTTC.

The chain combines TRBV27 with TRBJ1-5; TRBD1 aligns across 8 bases. J lost 4 bases, V lost 4 bases, and 6 bases had no gene match. Germline V gene data show CDR1 as MNHEY and CDR2 as SMNVEV (reference sequence). This CDR3 has 15 amino acids. The DNA of the CDR3 is TGTGCCAGCAGTTCCCATCAGGGGGCAAATCAGCCCCAGCATTTT. Its protein product is CASSSHQGANQPQHF.

The chain recombines TRBV9 with TRBJ2-7; D unresolved. The V end lost 4 bases, the J end lost 5 bases, and 13 bases lay between the germline ends. In germline, CDR1 is SGDLS, CDR2 YYNGEE. The CDR3 spans 13 residues. The CDR3 reads CASSPLYSHEQYF. The DNA for the CDR3 is TGTGCCAGCAGCCCTTTGTATTCCCACGAGCAGTACTTC.

CDR3 nucleotide sequence: TGTGCCAGCAGCTTATGGGGAGCCGGGGAGCTGTTTTTT. It translates to CASSLWGAGELFF. The chain has TRBV13 and TRBJ2-2, with D possibly matching TRBD2 (5 bases). Germline values: CDR1 PRHDT, CDR2 FYEKMQ (reference sequence). V gave up 2 bases and J gave up 6 bases, with 7 bases separating them. This CDR3 has 13 amino acids.

The table lists this clone with a few counts. The V gene is TRBV4-3, the J gene TRBJ1-1; D gene uncertain. Germline V gene sequence: CDR1 LGHNA, CDR2 YSLEER. The V gene lost 2 bases and the J gene lost 6 bases, with 10 bases spanning the gap. CDR3 length equals 13 residues. In DNA, the CDR3 is TGCGCCAGCAGCCAAAGAGCCTCCGCTGAAGCTTTCTTT. Residues: CASSQRASAEAFF.

The table lists this clone with a count of one. V gene TRBV6-5 combines with J gene TRBJ1-1; D gene ambiguous. There are 11 residues in the CDR3. Trimming pared 5 bases from V and 7 bases from J, leaving 8 bases between. Germline V gives CDR1 MNHEY, CDR2 SVGAGI. Here the CDR3 reads CASSSHLEAFF. CDR3 coding DNA: TGTGCCAGCAGTAGCCACCTTGAAGCTTTCTTT.

The chain uses TRBV5-6 and TRBJ2-1; TRBD2 might be the D (6 bases). V was pared by 2 bases and J by 5 bases, with 17 bases between. CDR3 size: 16 residues. CDR1 and CDR2 from the germline V gene are SGHDT and YYEEEE. The chain's CDR3 is CASSFIAGSKHNEQFF. The CDR3 DNA reads TGTGCCAGCAGCTTTATTGCGGGATCTAAACACAATGAGCAGTTCTTC.

The chain is built from TRBV5-1 and TRBJ1-1; D gene unclear. V shed 1 base and J shed 1 base, with 17 bases lying between them. Germline CDR1 is SGHRS and CDR2 is YFSETQ. CDR3 length: 17 amino acids. In nucleotides, the CDR3 is TGCGCCAGCAGCTTGACCCACTTACAGAGACAGAACACTGAAGCTTTCTTT. Translated: CASSLTHLQRQNTEAFF.

The V call is TRBV2, the J call TRBJ2-3; TRBD2 aligns across 11 bases. Trimming at V came to 5 bases and at J to 6 bases, leaving 4 bases not matched to a gene. The CDR3 has 14 amino acids. Looked up from germline, CDR1 is SNHLY and CDR2 is FYNNEI. The CDR3 here is CASSQLAGVDTQYF. DNA of the CDR3: TGTGCCAGCAGTCAACTAGCGGGAGTCGATACGCAGTATTTT.

The chain combines TRBV25-1 with TRBJ2-5; the match to TRBD2 covers 7 bases. The germline V gene has CDR1 MGHDK and CDR2 SYGVNS. Trimming at V came to 8 bases and at J to 2 bases, leaving 2 bases not matched to a gene. The CDR3 sequence is 12 residues long. The CDR3 here is CASLAEQETQYF. For the CDR3, the DNA is TGTGCCAGCCTAGCGGAGCAAGAGACCCAGTACTTC.

V gene TRBV19 combines with J gene TRBJ2-3; 12 nucleotides agree with TRBD2. The germline gives CDR1 LNHDA, CDR2 SQIVND (reference sequence). J lost 0 bases, V lost 0 bases, and 13 bases had no gene match. This CDR3 contains 21 residues. The CDR3 reads CASSIDRAPGLAGASTDTQYF. The CDR3 nucleotides are TGTGCCAGTAGTATAGATCGGGCACCGGGACTAGCGGGCGCTAGCACAGATACGCAGTATTTT.

V gene TRBV7-2 combines with J gene TRBJ2-1, with 8 positions matching TRBD1. J was trimmed by 10 bases and V by 3 bases; bases with no gene match: 2. CDR1 SGHTA and CDR2 FQGNSA come from the germline V gene. CDR3 length: 12 residues. The CDR3 coding sequence is TGTGCCAGCAGCTTGGGGACAGGCGAGCAGTTCTTC. It encodes CASSLGTGEQFF.

V gene TRBV19 combines with J gene TRBJ1-2, with unresolved D. V was clipped by 1 base and J by 4 bases, with 10 bases between them. Germline V gives CDR1 LNHDA, CDR2 SQIVND (reference sequence). The CDR3 is 14 amino acids. Here the CDR3 reads CASSIVATSYGYTF. CDR3 DNA sequence: TGTGCCAGTAGTATAGTTGCAACAAGCTATGGCTACACCTTC.

The chain links TRBV7-6 to TRBJ2-5, with 7 bases matching TRBD1. CDR1 SGHVS and CDR2 FNYEAQ come from the germline V gene. After removal of 5 bases from V and 2 bases from J, the junction contained 8 bases not matched to a gene. There are 15 residues in the CDR3. The CDR3 sequence is CASSIKGAGQETQYF. CDR3 coding DNA: TGTGCCAGCAGCATTAAGGGGGCAGGGCAAGAGACCCAGTACTTC.

CDR3 sequence (DNA): TGTGCCAGCAGTCCCCGGGACAGCGCCGACTCCTACGAGCAGTACTTC. Translating it yields CASSPRDSADSYEQYF. The chain carries TRBV27 and TRBJ2-7; 7 nucleotides match TRBD1. Germline V gene data show CDR1 as MNHEY and CDR2 as SMNVEV (reference sequence). This CDR3 comprises 16 residues. Trimming removed 5 bases from V and 0 bases from J; junction bases left unmatched: 10.

The count of this clone is one. V gene TRBV18 combines with J gene TRBJ2-7; 9 bases fit TRBD1. The V segment lost 2 bases and the J segment 6 bases; nucleotides outside the gene matches: 2. Germline values: CDR1 KGHSH, CDR2 LQKENI. This CDR3 is 13 amino acids long. CDR3 sequence: CASSPETGGEQYF. The CDR3 coding sequence is TGTGCCAGCTCACCAGAGACAGGGGGCGAGCAGTACTTC.

The chain recombines TRBV18 with TRBJ2-7; 8 nucleotides agree with TRBD1. The CDR3 length is 18 residues. Trimming took 0 bases from V and 4 from J; bases not matched to a gene: 14. CDR1 and CDR2 (germline): KGHSH, LQKENI. CDR3 coding DNA: TGTGCCAGCTCACCACCGGGGCAGGGGGCGCGAATGATGTACGAGCAGTACTTC. It codes for CASSPPGQGARMMYEQYF. The whole variable domain, filled in from reference TRBV18 and TRBJ2-7, reads NAGVMQNPRHLVRRRGQEARLRCSPMKGHSHVYWYRQLPEEGLKFMVYLQKENIIDESGMPKERFSAEFPKEGPSILRIQQVVRGDSAAYFCASSPPGQGARMMYEQYFGPGTRLTVT.

DNA of the CDR3: TGCGCCAGCAGCTTGGCAGCGTCAAGCACAGATACGCAGTATTTT. It yields the protein CASSLAASSTDTQYF. The chain has TRBV5-1 and TRBJ2-3; D gene unclear. Trimming removed 0 bases at V and 0 bases at J, with 8 bases between. CDR3 length: 15 residues. The germline V gene encodes CDR1 SGHRS and CDR2 YFSETQ.

The CDR3 DNA reads TGTGCCAGTAGTCAGCTAGCGGGCACAGATACGCAGTATTTT. Residues: CASSQLAGTDTQYF. The rearrangement links TRBV19 to TRBJ2-3, with 7 bases lining up with TRBD2. J gave up 1 base and V 5 bases, and 3 bases lay outside the gene matches. Germline V lookup: CDR1 LNHDA, CDR2 SQIVND (reference sequence). CDR3 length: 14 residues.

The gene calls are TRBV7-8 and TRBJ2-3; D is unclear. Trimming left V 6 bases short and J 0 bases short, with 10 bases between. The CDR3 sequence is 14 residues long. Germline V gene lookup returns CDR1 SGHVS and CDR2 FQNEAQ. The CDR3 bases are TGTGCCAGCAGTCCAGGTTCTAGCACAGATACGCAGTATTTT. Translated, it gives CASSPGSSTDTQYF. Looking up the rest from reference TRBV7-8 and TRBJ2-3 gives the full variable domain: GAGVSQSPRYKVAKRGQDVALRCDPISGHVSLFWYQQALGQGPEFLTYFQNEAQLDKSGLPSDRFFAERPEGSVSTLKIQRTQQEDSAVYLCASSPGSSTDTQYFGPGTRLTVL.